Presented here are 7 T cell receptor beta chains from one specimen sequenced in a study of T cell repertoires in cytomegalovirus infection. One entry per CDR3 protein results from TCRdb running MiXCR on the reads. The table has about 100,000 distinct CDR3 sequences, about a quarter seen once; the top ten hold about two fifths. The sample consisted of CD8+ T cells from PBMCs. The receptors were sampled from a human donor in good health (CMV status not recorded). Some clones in this sample may be carry-over from other donors' samples.

This clonotype was seen a handful of times. The chain has TRBV19 and TRBJ2-1, with 7 positions matching TRBD2. The CDR3 contains 14 residues. Germline V gene sequence: CDR1 LNHDA, CDR2 SQIVND (reference sequence). V gave up 5 bases and J gave up 9 bases; unmatched junction bases: 10. CDR3 DNA sequence: TGTGCCAGTAGTCTGGGACTAACCCTACGTGAGCAGTTCTTC. Amino acids: CASSLGLTLREQFF. The full variable domain, with the rest looked up from reference TRBV19 and TRBJ2-1, is DGGITQSPKYLFRKEGQNVTLSCEQNLNHDAMYWYRQDPGQGLRLIYYSQIVNDFQKGDIAEGYSVSREKKESFPLTVTSAQKNPTAFYLCASSLGLTLREQFFGPGTRLTVL.

V usage is TRBV15 and J usage is TRBJ2-1; 11 nucleotides align to TRBD2. Germline trimming cut 0 bases from V and 8 bases from J; bases unmatched to any gene: 9. CDR3 length: 17 residues. Germline V CDR1 and CDR2: LNHNV, YYDKDF (reference sequence). CDR3 sequence reads: CATSRDSGRAPGYEQFF. The CDR3 DNA reads TGTGCCACCAGCAGAGATAGCGGGAGGGCCCCAGGATATGAGCAGTTCTTC.

This clonotype turned up a few times. The V call is TRBV12-3 or TRBV12-4, the J call TRBJ1-5, with TRBD1 matching over 7 bases. V shed 6 bases and J 2 bases; nucleotides not matched to a gene: 7. The length of the CDR3 is 15 residues. The CDR3 sequence: CASSITGARNQPQHF. The CDR3 DNA reads TGTGCCAGCAGCATAACAGGGGCTCGCAATCAGCCCCAGCATTTT.

The chain is built from TRBV6-1 and TRBJ1-1, with D unclear. Germline loops: CDR1 MNHNS, CDR2 SASEGT. Trimming removed 10 bases from V and 4 bases from J, with 10 bases in between. There are 11 residues in the CDR3. CDR3 DNA: TGTGCCACCCGGATTGCCACTGAAGCTTTCTTT. It is translated as CATRIATEAFF.

This clonotype has more than one count but fewer than ten. This chain connects TRBV13 to TRBJ1-6; 10 nucleotides align to TRBD1. Germline trimming cut 4 bases from V and 10 bases from J; bases unmatched to any gene: 7. CDR1 and CDR2 (germline): PRHDT, FYEKMQ (reference sequence). The CDR3 is 15 amino acids. CDR3 amino acids: CASSSTGQGGSPLHF. The CDR3 DNA reads as TGTGCCAGCAGCTCGACCGGACAGGGGGGCTCACCCCTCCACTTT.

This clonotype was seen repeatedly, ten times or more. This chain uses TRBV7-2 with TRBJ2-7; 8 nucleotides line up with TRBD1. The germline V gene encodes CDR1 SGHTA and CDR2 FQGNSA. V trimming: 5 bases; J trimming: 1 base; junction bases outside the gene matches: 7. The CDR3 is 15 amino acids. The CDR3 is CASSRGQGFSYEQYF. CDR3 in DNA: TGTGCCAGCAGCCGCGGACAGGGTTTTTCCTACGAGCAGTACTTC.

The V gene is TRBV7-9, the J gene TRBJ1-5; possibly TRBD1 for D (5 bases). The ends were cut back, 4 bases at V and 4 bases at J, with 23 bases in the middle. There are 18 residues in the CDR3. The V gene's germline CDR1 is SEHNR and CDR2 FQNEAQ (reference sequence). This chain's CDR3 is CASSSPGEQGGLNQPQHF. The CDR3 DNA reads as TGTGCCAGCAGCTCCCCAGGTGAGCAGGGAGGATTGAATCAGCCCCAGCATTTT.